This T cell receptor (beta chain) is from a study of radiation and T cells in renal cell carcinoma. Regarding the study as a whole: In blood, top tumor clones expanded by 2 weeks, shrinking by 4.

The CDR3 is made up of 15 amino acids. Germline CDR1 and CDR2: MGHRA and YSYEKL. V dropped 2 bases and J dropped 2 bases, with 11 bases sitting between them. Clones were sequenced by immunoSEQ multiplex PCR, and TCRdb holds only the in-frame ones, with some missing. The repertoire holds tens of thousands of clones, 83% seen once, with about 31% in the top ten. Time point noted: baseline pretreatment blood. Regarding treatment: 15 Gy SBRT to primary tumor, nephrectomy 4 weeks later. Blood was sampled at baseline, 2 weeks and 4 weeks after SBRT. As concerns this clone: No antigen is known for it.

Sequenced material: blood, taken from a patient whose treatment included radiotherapy and nephrectomy. The clonotype comes from a woman in her seventies with renal cell carcinoma. The gene calls are TRBV4-1 and TRBJ2-3; weak D call: TRBD2 (6 bases). CDR3 bases: TGCGCCAGCAGCCAAACGGGAGACCCCACAGATACGCAGTATTTT. It encodes CASSQTGDPTDTQYF.